This passage covers 21 T cell receptor beta chains from one sample sequenced in a study of CD8+ T cells in alopecia areata. Isolated RNA was reverse transcribed into cDNA used as the sequencing template. Produced via immunoSEQ multiplex PCR; TCRdb's table is partial and in-frame only. The table lists more than 95,000 clones, 41% of them singletons. The specimen sequenced was CD4+ T cells sorted from blood. The source is a human donor with alopecia areata.

This chain uses TRBV5-1 with TRBJ2-6; tentative D call: TRBD1 (5 bases). The CDR3 is 16 residues long. Germline CDR1 and CDR2: SGHRS and YFSETQ. V lost 0 bases and J lost 0, with 7 bases in between. CDR3 coding DNA: TGCGCCAGCAGCTTGGGACAGCTCTCTGGGGCCAACGTCCTGACTTTC. This translates into CASSLGQLSGANVLTF.

The J gene is TRBJ1-4, the V gene TRBV6-6; TRBD1 matches at 7 bases. V lost 5 bases and J lost 13; bases outside the gene matches: 7. This CDR3 contains 12 residues. The germline gives CDR1 MNHNY, CDR2 SVGAGI (reference sequence). As DNA, the CDR3 is TGTGCCAGCAGTCAGCCGGGACAGATACTGTTTTTT. Translating it yields CASSQPGQILFF.

This chain connects TRBV4-1 to TRBJ2-7; no definite D call. The CDR3 consists of 15 residues. Trimming took off 0 bases at V and 12 bases at J, with 21 bases between the two ends. The V gene's germline CDR1 is MGHRA and CDR2 YSYEKL. The CDR3 DNA follows: TGCGCCAGCAGCCAAGATAATCTTTATAGCACCCCGGCGTACTTC. This gives the protein CASSQDNLYSTPAYF.

The V call is TRBV29-1, the J call TRBJ1-3; 9 nucleotides match TRBD1. The CDR3 contains 14 residues. Germline V CDR1 and CDR2: SQVTM, ANQGSEA. J gave up 0 bases and V 4 bases, and 1 base lay outside the gene matches. CDR3 amino acids: CSVGDRVSGNTIYF. Written as DNA, the CDR3 is TGCAGCGTTGGGGACAGGGTCTCTGGAAACACCATATATTTT.

V is TRBV5-1 and J is TRBJ2-2, with a possible D match to TRBD1 (5 bases). This CDR3 contains 14 residues. CDR1 and CDR2 (germline): SGHRS, YFSETQ. Trimming took 1 base from V and 1 from J, leaving 5 bases between them. The CDR3 protein is CASSLTGNTGELFF. CDR3 DNA: TGCGCCAGCAGCTTGACAGGGAACACCGGGGAGCTGTTTTTT.

This clone appeared a few times. This chain uses TRBV15 with TRBJ2-5, with TRBD2 matching over 7 bases. The CDR3 length is 15 residues. Germline V gene sequence: CDR1 LNHNV, CDR2 YYDKDF (reference sequence). With 0 bases clipped from V and 3 bases from J, the junction kept 4 bases outside the gene matches. CDR3 region: CATSRDGRVKETQYF. The CDR3 DNA reads TGTGCCACCAGCAGAGATGGGAGGGTTAAAGAGACCCAGTACTTC. The full variable domain, rest sourced from reference TRBV15 and TRBJ2-5, is DAMVIQNPRYQVTQFGKPVTLSCSQTLNHNVMYWYQQKSSQAPKLLFHYYDKDFNNEADTPDNFQSRRPNTSFCFLDIRSPGLGDTAMYLCATSRDGRVKETQYFGPGTRLLVL.

V gene TRBV5-4 combines with J gene TRBJ1-1, with no clear D. The V and J ends lost 4 bases and 1 base respectively, with 11 bases between them. From germline, CDR1 is SGHNT and CDR2 YYREEE (reference sequence). There are 14 residues in the CDR3. CDR3 residues: CASSTDLENTEAFF. DNA for the CDR3: TGTGCCAGCAGCACTGACCTGGAGAACACTGAAGCTTTCTTT.

The chain joins TRBV29-1 to TRBJ2-6, with D hard to call. Trimming pared 4 bases from V and 2 bases from J, leaving 6 bases between. The CDR3 has 13 residues. Germline lookup yields CDR1 SQVTM and CDR2 ANQGSEA. The DNA of the CDR3 is TGCAGCGTTGTTTTGGCTGGGGCCAACGTCCTGACTTTC. Translation: CSVVLAGANVLTF.

The chain recombines TRBV4-2 with TRBJ2-7; the D is unclear. CDR1 is LGHNA and CDR2 is YNFKEQ in the germline V gene. V lost 0 bases to trimming and J lost 0 bases, with 6 bases between them. CDR3 length equals 14 residues. The CDR3 here is CASSQETTSYEQYF. In DNA form, the CDR3 reads TGTGCCAGCAGCCAAGAGACCACCTCCTACGAGCAGTACTTC.

The chain is built from TRBV4-1 and TRBJ2-1, with 7 bases identical to TRBD2. CDR3 size: 17 residues. The trim removed 3 bases at V and 4 bases at J, leaving 12 bases unmatched. CDR1 and CDR2 from the germline V gene are MGHRA and YSYEKL. Here the CDR3 DNA reads TGCGCCAGCAGCCATCAAGGTGGGGCTAGCGGATACAATGAGCAGTTCTTC. This gives the protein CASSHQGGASGYNEQFF.

This clone was counted once. The rearrangement links TRBV30 to TRBJ2-7, with D maybe TRBD2 (5 bases). The CDR3 is 15 residues long. The germline V gene has CDR1 GTSNPN and CDR2 SVGIG (reference sequence). The CDR3: CALGSGGRKADEQYF. The CDR3, as DNA: TGTGCTTTGGGCTCCGGAGGTAGGAAGGCGGACGAGCAGTACTTC.

This chain links TRBV15 with TRBJ2-3; unclear D gene. Deletions cut 2 bases from V and 5 bases from J, with 8 bases between. This CDR3 has 13 amino acids. Germline-derived CDR1 and CDR2 are LNHNV and YYDKDF (reference sequence). The CDR3 spells CATSRPPGDTQYF. The CDR3 DNA follows: TGTGCCACCAGCAGACCTCCTGGAGATACGCAGTATTTT.

The chain has TRBV19 and TRBJ1-1, with 8 bases identical to TRBD1. In germline, CDR1 is LNHDA, CDR2 SQIVND (reference sequence). Unmatched junction bases numbered 3, after V lost 5 bases and J lost 4 bases. The CDR3 runs to 13 residues. CDR3 loop: CASSFDRGTEAFF. CDR3 bases: TGTGCCAGTAGTTTCGACAGGGGCACTGAAGCTTTCTTT. The variable domain in full, completed from reference TRBV19 and TRBJ1-1, reads DGGITQSPKYLFRKEGQNVTLSCEQNLNHDAMYWYRQDPGQGLRLIYYSQIVNDFQKGDIAEGYSVSREKKESFPLTVTSAQKNPTAFYLCASSFDRGTEAFFGQGTRLTVV.

This clone appeared a few times. J is TRBJ1-6 and V is TRBV19; 9 bases line up with TRBD1. Trimming took 10 bases from V and 6 from J; bases not matched to a gene: 7. The germline V gene encodes CDR1 LNHDA and CDR2 SQIVND (reference sequence). This CDR3 contains 14 residues. Here the CDR3 reads CATTRTGANSPLHF. The CDR3 coding sequence is TGTGCCACCACGCGGACAGGGGCTAATTCACCCCTCCACTTT.

This sequence joins TRBV19 and TRBJ2-1, with D tentatively TRBD1 or TRBD2 (5 bases each). With 1 base removed from V and 9 bases from J, the gap between germline ends came to 7 bases. The germline gives CDR1 LNHDA, CDR2 SQIVND (reference sequence). CDR3 size: 12 residues. Here the CDR3 reads CASSIVRGEQFF. CDR3 nucleotides: TGTGCCAGTAGTATAGTGAGGGGTGAGCAGTTCTTC.

The gene calls are TRBV29-1 and TRBJ1-4; 7 positions match TRBD1. Germline CDR1 is SQVTM and CDR2 is ANQGSEA. This CDR3 comprises 13 residues. The trim removed 7 bases at V and 0 bases at J, leaving 2 bases unmatched. The CDR3 is CSARGSTNEKLFF. In DNA, the CDR3 is TGCAGCGCCAGGGGGTCAACTAATGAAAAACTGTTTTTT.

This clone was counted only a few times. The chain recombines TRBV18 with TRBJ2-7; a possible D gene is TRBD1 (6 bases). Trimming took 0 bases from V and 9 from J, leaving 15 bases between them. This CDR3 spans 14 amino acids. CDR1 and CDR2 from the germline V gene are KGHSH and LQKENI. The CDR3 DNA follows: TGTGCCAGCTCACCACCTTGGGTGGGGGCGAGGCAGTACTTC. Translation gives CASSPPWVGARQYF.

The rearrangement uses TRBV30 and TRBJ1-2, with no clear D. CDR1 GTSNPN and CDR2 SVGIG come from the germline V gene (reference sequence). The CDR3 consists of 12 residues. V dropped 2 bases and J dropped 4 bases, with 8 bases sitting between them. The CDR3 DNA sequence: TGTGCCTGGAGTCCTGGTCTCTATGGCTACACCTTC. Amino acid sequence: CAWSPGLYGYTF. The whole variable domain, filled in from reference TRBV30 and TRBJ1-2, reads SQTIHQWPATLVQPVGSPLSLECTVEGTSNPNLYWYRQAAGRGLQLLFYSVGIGQISSEVPQNLSASRPQDRQFILSSKKLLLSDSGFYLCAWSPGLYGYTFGSGTRLTVV.

This clone was counted between two and nine times. V and J are TRBV2 and TRBJ2-1; D not certain. V was cut by 3 bases and J by 12 bases, with 15 bases left in between. This CDR3 region has 13 residues. Germline lookup yields CDR1 SNHLY and CDR2 FYNNEI. CDR3 region: CASSDSGTMRQFF. In nucleotides, the CDR3 is TGTGCCAGCAGTGACAGTGGTACAATGAGGCAGTTCTTC.

In regard to this clone: One end of the junction is discordant with germline, which a read error may explain. This sequence joins TRBV2 and TRBJ2-7; 8 bases are shared with TRBD1. Germline V gene data show CDR1 as SNHLY and CDR2 as FYNNEI. This CDR3 has 12 residues. The chain's CDR3 is CASQQGVYKQYF. The CDR3 nucleotides are TGTGCCAGTCAACAGGGGGTCTACAAGCAGTACTTC.

The sample holds a few counts of this clone. The chain links TRBV30 to TRBJ1-6, with a tentative D call TRBD1 (6 bases). The V gene lost 2 bases and the J gene lost 9 bases, with 23 bases spanning the gap. Germline CDR1 and CDR2: GTSNPN and SVGIG (reference sequence). The CDR3 totals 17 residues. CDR3 nucleotide sequence: TGTGCCTGGAGTTCTGTATCGGGCAGGGGCAGTGGTTCACCCCTCCACTTT. Translation gives CAWSSVSGRGSGSPLHF. Full variable domain (rest looked up from reference TRBV30 and TRBJ1-6): SQTIHQWPATLVQPVGSPLSLECTVEGTSNPNLYWYRQAAGRGLQLLFYSVGIGQISSEVPQNLSASRPQDRQFILSSKKLLLSDSGFYLCAWSSVSGRGSGSPLHFGNGTRLTVT.